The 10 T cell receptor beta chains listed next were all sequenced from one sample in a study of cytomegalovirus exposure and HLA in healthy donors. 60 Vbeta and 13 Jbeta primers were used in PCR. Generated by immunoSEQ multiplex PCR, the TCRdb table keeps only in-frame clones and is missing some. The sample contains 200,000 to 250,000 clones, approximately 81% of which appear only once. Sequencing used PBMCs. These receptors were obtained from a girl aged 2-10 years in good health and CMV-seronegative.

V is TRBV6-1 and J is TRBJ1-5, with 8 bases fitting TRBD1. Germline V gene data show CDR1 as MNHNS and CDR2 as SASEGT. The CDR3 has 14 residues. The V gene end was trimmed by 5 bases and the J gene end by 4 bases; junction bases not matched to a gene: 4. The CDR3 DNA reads TGTGCCAGCAGTCTGGACAGGGAGAATCAGCCCCAGCATTTT. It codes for CASSLDRENQPQHF.

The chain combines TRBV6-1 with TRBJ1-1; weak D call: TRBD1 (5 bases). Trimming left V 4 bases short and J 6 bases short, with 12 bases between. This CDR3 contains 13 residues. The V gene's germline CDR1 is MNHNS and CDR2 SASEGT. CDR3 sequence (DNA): TGTGCCAGCAGTGGGCGGGGGTTCGCTGAAGCTTTCTTT. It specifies CASSGRGFAEAFF.

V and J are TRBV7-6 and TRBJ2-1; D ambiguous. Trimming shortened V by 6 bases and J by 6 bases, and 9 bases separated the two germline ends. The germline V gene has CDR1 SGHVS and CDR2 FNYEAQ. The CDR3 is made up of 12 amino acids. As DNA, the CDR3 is TGTGCCAGCAGTCCCGATAGCAATGAGCAGTTCTTC. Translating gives CASSPDSNEQFF.

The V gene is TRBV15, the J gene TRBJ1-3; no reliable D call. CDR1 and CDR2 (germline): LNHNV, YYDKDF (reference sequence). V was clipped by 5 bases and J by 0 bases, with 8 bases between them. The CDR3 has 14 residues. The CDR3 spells CATSEVSSGNTIYF. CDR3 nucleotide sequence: TGTGCCACCAGCGAGGTGAGCTCTGGAAACACCATATATTTT.

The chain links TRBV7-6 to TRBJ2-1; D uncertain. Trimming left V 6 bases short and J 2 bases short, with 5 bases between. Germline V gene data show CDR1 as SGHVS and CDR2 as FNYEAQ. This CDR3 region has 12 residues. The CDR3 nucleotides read TGTGCCAGCAGTACGGCCTACAATGAGCAGTTCTTC. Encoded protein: CASSTAYNEQFF.

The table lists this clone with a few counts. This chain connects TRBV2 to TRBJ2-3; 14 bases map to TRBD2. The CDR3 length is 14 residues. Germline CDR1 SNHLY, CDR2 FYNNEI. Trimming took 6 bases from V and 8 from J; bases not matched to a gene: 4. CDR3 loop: CASRTSGGDGTQYF. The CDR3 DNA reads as TGTGCCAGCAGGACTAGCGGGGGGGATGGTACGCAGTATTTT.

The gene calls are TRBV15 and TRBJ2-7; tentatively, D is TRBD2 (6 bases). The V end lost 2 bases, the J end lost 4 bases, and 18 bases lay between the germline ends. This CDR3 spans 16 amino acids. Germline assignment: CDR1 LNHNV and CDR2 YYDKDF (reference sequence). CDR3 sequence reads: CATSRFGVGGGYEQYF. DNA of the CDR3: TGTGCCACCAGCAGATTCGGCGTCGGGGGAGGATACGAGCAGTACTTC. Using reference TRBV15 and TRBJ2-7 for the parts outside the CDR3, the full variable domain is DAMVIQNPRYQVTQFGKPVTLSCSQTLNHNVMYWYQQKSSQAPKLLFHYYDKDFNNEADTPDNFQSRRPNTSFCFLDIRSPGLGDTAMYLCATSRFGVGGGYEQYFGPGTRLTVT.

CDR3 sequence: CASSQDLGQGYEQYF. CDR3 nucleotide sequence: TGCGCCAGCAGCCAAGATTTGGGACAGGGGTACGAGCAGTACTTC. V is TRBV4-1 and J is TRBJ2-7; 10 bases fit TRBD1. The CDR3 has 15 residues. The ends lost 0 bases at V and 4 bases at J; junction bases unmatched: 3. Germline V lookup: CDR1 MGHRA, CDR2 YSYEKL.

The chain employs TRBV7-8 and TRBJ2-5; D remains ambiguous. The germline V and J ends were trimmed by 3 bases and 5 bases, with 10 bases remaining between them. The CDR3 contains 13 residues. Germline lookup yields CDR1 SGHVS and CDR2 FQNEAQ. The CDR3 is CASSFYSSETQYF. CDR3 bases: TGTGCCAGCAGCTTTTACAGTTCGGAGACCCAGTACTTC.

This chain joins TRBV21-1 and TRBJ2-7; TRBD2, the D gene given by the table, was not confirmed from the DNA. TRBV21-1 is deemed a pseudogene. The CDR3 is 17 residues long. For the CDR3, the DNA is TGTGCCAGCAGCAGTGGACTAGCGGGGGGGCGTAGGCTCGAGCAGTACTTC. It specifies CASSSGLAGGRRLEQYF.